This T cell receptor beta chain was obtained from a study of T-cell reconstitution after alpha-beta-depleted transplantation in children. Points from the study as a whole: The origin of alpha-beta T cells about two months after transplant was reportedly several hundred expanded graft clones.

This clonotype appeared a few times. What it binds is unknown. With V trimmed by 4 bases and J by 0 bases, 5 bases remained unmatched. Germline V gene lookup returns CDR1 MNHNS and CDR2 SASEGT. The CDR3 extends over 15 amino acids. During its preparation, the TCRbeta library received unique molecular identifiers. TCRdb fed the PCR reads into MiXCR, producing one record per CDR3 protein. There are about 610,000 distinct CDR3 sequences in the sample; roughly a quarter occur only once, and about 35% lies in the top ten. V and J are TRBV6-1 and TRBJ2-7; 8 nucleotides match TRBD2. The sample was PBMCs, taken before TCRalphabeta/CD19-depleted stem cell transplant. This TCR was sampled from a boy under two years old with Wiskott-Aldrich syndrome, due to receive a stem cell transplant. CDR3 in amino acids: CASSGVAGPSYEQYF. CDR3 bases: TGTGCCAGCAGTGGGGTAGCGGGACCCTCCTACGAGCAGTACTTC.